These 7 T cell receptor beta chains were all obtained from the same sample, sequenced in a study of T cells in Graves' hyperthyroidism and ophthalmopathy. What was amplified from RNA transcripts were TCR beta CDR3 regions. A first-round RT-PCR of the TCR CDR3 used the HTBI primer set. MiXCR, applied by TCRdb to the multiplex PCR reads, yields one record per CDR3 protein. The profile shows 350,000 to 400,000 distinct CDR3 sequences, about a fifth of them singletons. What was sequenced was blood. These receptors came from a woman between 18 and 29 years old with Graves' hyperthyroidism.

Concerning this clonotype itself: A single base separates this from a much larger clone, so it may be a read error. The V gene is TRBV2, the J gene TRBJ2-7; D is uncertain. The CDR3 is 12 amino acids. The germline gives CDR1 SNHLY, CDR2 FYNNEI. CDR3 loop: CASNEIRGEQYF. In DNA form, the CDR3 reads TGTGCCAGCAATGAAATCCGAGGAGAGCAGTACTTC.

This clonotype was counted a few times. The rearrangement uses TRBV6-1 and TRBJ2-2; D is possibly TRBD2 (6 bases). V dropped 0 bases and J dropped 4 bases, with 9 bases sitting between them. The germline V gene encodes CDR1 MNHNS and CDR2 SASEGT. The CDR3 consists of 15 residues. For the CDR3, the DNA is TGTGCCAGCAGTGAAGCGGGGGGATTCACCGGGGAGCTGTTTTTT. This encodes CASSEAGGFTGELFF.

This clonotype came up many times. The CDR3 protein is CASSYSRRGVDSNQPQHF. The CDR3 region has the DNA TGTGCCAGCAGTTACTCTAGGCGGGGGGTAGATAGCAATCAGCCCCAGCATTTT. J is TRBJ1-5 and V is TRBV6-5; D might be TRBD1 (5 bases). V lost 0 bases to trimming and J lost 0 bases, with 15 bases between them. The CDR3 is made up of 18 amino acids. Germline lookup yields CDR1 MNHEY and CDR2 SVGAGI.

This clonotype was seen repeatedly, ten times or more. The chain combines TRBV12-3 or TRBV12-4 with TRBJ2-2; possibly TRBD2 for D (6 bases). V lost 8 bases and J lost 4, with 14 bases in between. This CDR3 has 14 amino acids. CDR3 amino acids: CASRVAGSTGELFF. CDR3 in DNA: TGTGCCAGCCGCGTCGCGGGGAGCACCGGGGAGCTGTTTTTT.

This chain connects TRBV7-8 to TRBJ1-5; 8 bases match TRBD1. Germline lookup yields CDR1 SGHVS and CDR2 FQNEAQ. Trimming removed 6 bases from V and 4 bases from J; junction bases left unmatched: 8. This CDR3 is 15 amino acids long. Here the CDR3 DNA reads TGTGCCAGCAGTAGTACAGGGGGTTGGAATCAGCCCCAGCATTTT. Residues: CASSSTGGWNQPQHF.

This clonotype was observed many times. The chain uses TRBV12-3 or TRBV12-4 and TRBJ1-5, with D unresolved. V shed 1 base and J shed 3 bases, with 7 bases lying between them. CDR3 length equals 14 residues. The DNA for the CDR3 is TGTGCCAGCAGTTTAGGCAGCCCCAATCAGCCCCAGCATTTT. This encodes CASSLGSPNQPQHF.

This clonotype was recorded at least ten times. J is TRBJ1-2 and V is TRBV7-2; no clear D. CDR1 and CDR2 (germline): SGHTA, FQGNSA. The CDR3 spans 14 residues. Trimming took off 8 bases at V and 1 base at J, with 14 bases between the two ends. CDR3 sequence reads: CASQDAQSNYGYTF. For the CDR3, the DNA is TGTGCCAGCCAGGACGCACAGAGTAACTATGGCTACACCTTC.